This T cell receptor (beta chain) was observed in a study of shared clonotypes between healthy human individuals. General study results and limits: Shared across several donors were roughly 4.8% of the naive CD4 clonotypes.

Germline V gene lookup returns CDR1 SQVTM and CDR2 ANQGSEA. The V gene lost 4 bases and the J gene lost 0 bases, with 15 bases spanning the gap. The CDR3 runs to 16 residues. This clone occurred a few times. The antigen remains unidentified. Every donor, a Caucasian adult, lived in Nashville, Tennessee. Using immunoSEQ multiplex PCR, the repertoire was profiled, and TCRdb retains in-frame clones only, with some absent. The sample contains around 1,100,000 clones, roughly 77% of which appear only once. The chain links TRBV29-1 to TRBJ1-4; D is perhaps TRBD1 (6 bases). Sample: memory CD4+ T cells from PBMCs. This sample's subset: CD45RA-negative fraction. The sequence came from a man younger than 35 in good health. Some clones in this sample may be carry-over from other donors' samples. For the CDR3, the DNA is TGCAGCGTTGTAAGGGCAGGGGTGGCAACTAATGAAAAACTGTTTTTT. Its protein product is CSVVRAGVATNEKLFF.